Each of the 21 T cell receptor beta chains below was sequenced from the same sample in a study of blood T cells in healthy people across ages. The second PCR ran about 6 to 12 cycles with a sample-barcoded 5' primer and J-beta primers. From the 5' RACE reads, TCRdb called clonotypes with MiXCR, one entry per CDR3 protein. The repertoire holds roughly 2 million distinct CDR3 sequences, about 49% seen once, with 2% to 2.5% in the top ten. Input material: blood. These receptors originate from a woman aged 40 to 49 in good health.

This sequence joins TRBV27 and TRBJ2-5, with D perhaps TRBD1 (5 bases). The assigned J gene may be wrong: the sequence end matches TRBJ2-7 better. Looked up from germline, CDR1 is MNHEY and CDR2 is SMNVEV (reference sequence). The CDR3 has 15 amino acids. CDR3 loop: CASSSLAAGRYEQYF. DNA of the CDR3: TGTGCCAGCAGTTCGTTGGCGGCAGGGCGCTACGAGCAGTACTTC.

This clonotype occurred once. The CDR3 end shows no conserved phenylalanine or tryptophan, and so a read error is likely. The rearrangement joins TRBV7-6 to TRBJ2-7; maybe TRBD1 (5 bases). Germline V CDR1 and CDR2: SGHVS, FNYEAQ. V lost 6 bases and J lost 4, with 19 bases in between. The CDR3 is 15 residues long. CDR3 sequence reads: CASSRNQGAPYEQYL. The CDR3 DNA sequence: TGTGCCAGCAGTCGTAATCAGGGTGCGCCGTACGAGCAGTACCTC.

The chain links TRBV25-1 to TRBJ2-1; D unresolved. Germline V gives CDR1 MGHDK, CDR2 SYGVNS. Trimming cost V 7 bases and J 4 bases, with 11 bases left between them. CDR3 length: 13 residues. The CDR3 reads CASTQRSYNEQFF. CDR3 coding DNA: TGTGCCAGCACCCAACGGTCATACAATGAGCAGTTCTTC.

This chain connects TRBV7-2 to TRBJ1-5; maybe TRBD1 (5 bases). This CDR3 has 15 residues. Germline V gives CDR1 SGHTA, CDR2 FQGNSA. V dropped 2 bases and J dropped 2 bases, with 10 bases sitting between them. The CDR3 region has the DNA TGTGCCAGCAGCTTACAGGGTATGGGCAATCAGCCCCAGCATTTT. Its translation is CASSLQGMGNQPQHF.

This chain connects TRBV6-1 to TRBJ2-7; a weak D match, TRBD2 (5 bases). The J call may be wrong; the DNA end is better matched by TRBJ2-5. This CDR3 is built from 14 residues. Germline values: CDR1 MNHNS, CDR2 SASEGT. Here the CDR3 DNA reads TGTGCCAGCAGTGAACACGGAGCCGGGAAGACCCAGTACTTC. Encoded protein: CASSEHGAGKTQYF.

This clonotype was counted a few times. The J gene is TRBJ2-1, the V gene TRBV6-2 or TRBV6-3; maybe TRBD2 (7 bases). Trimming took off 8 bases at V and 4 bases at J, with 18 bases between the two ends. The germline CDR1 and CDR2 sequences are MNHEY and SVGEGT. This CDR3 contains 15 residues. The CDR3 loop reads CASVVGGAGYNEQFF. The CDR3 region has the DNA TGTGCCAGCGTTGTGGGGGGGGCTGGTTACAATGAGCAGTTCTTC.

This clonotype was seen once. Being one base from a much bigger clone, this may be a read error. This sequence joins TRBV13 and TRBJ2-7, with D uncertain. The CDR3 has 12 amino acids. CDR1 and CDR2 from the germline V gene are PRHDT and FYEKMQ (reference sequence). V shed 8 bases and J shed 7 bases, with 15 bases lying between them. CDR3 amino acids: CASQKPNNEQYF. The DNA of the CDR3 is TGTGCCAGCCAGAAGCCCAACAATGAGCAGTACTTC.

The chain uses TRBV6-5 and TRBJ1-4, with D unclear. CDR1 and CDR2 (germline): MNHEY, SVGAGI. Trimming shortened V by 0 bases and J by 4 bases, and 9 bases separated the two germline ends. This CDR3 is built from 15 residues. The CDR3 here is CASSYSWAVNEKLFF. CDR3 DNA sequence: TGTGCCAGCAGTTACTCCTGGGCCGTTAATGAAAAACTGTTTTTT.

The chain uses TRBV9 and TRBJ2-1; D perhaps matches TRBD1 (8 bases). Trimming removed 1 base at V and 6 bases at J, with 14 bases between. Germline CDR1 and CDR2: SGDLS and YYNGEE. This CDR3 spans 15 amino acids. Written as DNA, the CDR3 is TGTGCCAGCAGCGTATTAAGCGGGACAGGCAATGAGCAGTTCTTC. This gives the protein CASSVLSGTGNEQFF.

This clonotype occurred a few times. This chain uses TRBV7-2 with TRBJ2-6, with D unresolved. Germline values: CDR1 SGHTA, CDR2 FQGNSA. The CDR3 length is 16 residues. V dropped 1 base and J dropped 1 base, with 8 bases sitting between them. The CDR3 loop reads CASSLVRRSGANVLTF. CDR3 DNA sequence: TGTGCCAGCAGCTTAGTAAGAAGATCTGGGGCCAACGTCCTGACTTTC.

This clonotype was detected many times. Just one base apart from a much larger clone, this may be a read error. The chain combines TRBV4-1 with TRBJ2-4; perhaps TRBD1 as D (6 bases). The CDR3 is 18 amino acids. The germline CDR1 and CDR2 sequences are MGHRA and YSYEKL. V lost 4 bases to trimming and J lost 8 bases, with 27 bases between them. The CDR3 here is CASSPSREGEMNGDIQYF. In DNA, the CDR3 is TGCGCCAGCAGCCCCAGCCGTGAGGGGGAGATGAATGGTGACATTCAGTACTTC.

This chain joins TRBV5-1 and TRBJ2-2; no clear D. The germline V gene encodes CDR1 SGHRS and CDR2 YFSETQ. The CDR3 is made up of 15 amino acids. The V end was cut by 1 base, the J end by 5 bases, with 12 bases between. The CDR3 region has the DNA TGCGCCAGCAGCTTGAGGTCTACGATGACCGGGGAGCTGTTTTTT. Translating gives CASSLRSTMTGELFF.

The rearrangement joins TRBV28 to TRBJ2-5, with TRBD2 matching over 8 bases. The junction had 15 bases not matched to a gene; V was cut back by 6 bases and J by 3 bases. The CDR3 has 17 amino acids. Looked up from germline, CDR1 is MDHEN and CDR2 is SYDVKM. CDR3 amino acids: CASSKPGPLAGKETQYF. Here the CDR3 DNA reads TGTGCCAGCAGCAAACCGGGTCCCTTAGCGGGGAAAGAGACCCAGTACTTC.

CDR3 sequence (DNA): TGCAGTGCTAGTTGGGGACTGCACCAAGAGACCCAGTACTTC. Its protein product is CSASWGLHQETQYF. J is TRBJ2-5 and V is TRBV20-1, with D perhaps matching TRBD2 (6 bases). The CDR3 sequence is 14 residues long. Germline assignment: CDR1 DFQATT and CDR2 SNEGSKA (reference sequence). V lost 3 bases to trimming and J lost 0 bases, with 11 bases between them.

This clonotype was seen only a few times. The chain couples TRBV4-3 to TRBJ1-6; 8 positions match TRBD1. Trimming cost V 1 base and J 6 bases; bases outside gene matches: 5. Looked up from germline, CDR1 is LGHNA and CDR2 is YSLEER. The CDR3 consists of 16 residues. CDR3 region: CASSQGQGFGNSPLHF. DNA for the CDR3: TGCGCCAGCAGCCAAGGACAGGGGTTCGGTAATTCACCCCTCCACTTT.

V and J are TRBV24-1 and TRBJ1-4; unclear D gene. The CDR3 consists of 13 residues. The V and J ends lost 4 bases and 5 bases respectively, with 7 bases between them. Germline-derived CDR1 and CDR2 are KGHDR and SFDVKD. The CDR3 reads CATSEGSNEKLFF. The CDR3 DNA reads TGTGCCACCAGTGAAGGGAGCAATGAAAAACTGTTTTTT.

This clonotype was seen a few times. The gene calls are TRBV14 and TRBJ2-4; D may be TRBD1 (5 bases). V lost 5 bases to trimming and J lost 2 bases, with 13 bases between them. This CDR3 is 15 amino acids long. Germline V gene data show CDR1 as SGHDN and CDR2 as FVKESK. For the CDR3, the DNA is TGTGCCAGCAGCAACACAGACAGCTCCAAAAACATTCAGTACTTC. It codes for CASSNTDSSKNIQYF.

CDR3 sequence reads: CASSRGQGVNGYTF. The CDR3 nucleotides read TGTGCCAGCAGTAGGGGACAGGGGGTAAATGGCTACACCTTC. This chain connects TRBV12-3 or TRBV12-4 to TRBJ1-2; 11 bases match TRBD1. The CDR3 is 14 residues long. The trim removed 5 bases at V and 6 bases at J, leaving 5 bases unmatched.

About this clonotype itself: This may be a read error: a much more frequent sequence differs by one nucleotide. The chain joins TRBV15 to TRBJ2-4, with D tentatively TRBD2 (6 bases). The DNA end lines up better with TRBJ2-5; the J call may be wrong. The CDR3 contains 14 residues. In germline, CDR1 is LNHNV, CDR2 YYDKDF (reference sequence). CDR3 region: CATSRGGVEETQYF. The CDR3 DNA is TGTGCCACCAGCAGAGGCGGGGTGGAAGAGACCCAGTACTTC.

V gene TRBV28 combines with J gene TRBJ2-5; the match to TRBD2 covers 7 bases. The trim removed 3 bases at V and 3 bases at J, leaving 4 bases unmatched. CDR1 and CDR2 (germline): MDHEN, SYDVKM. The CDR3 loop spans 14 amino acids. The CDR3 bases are TGTGCCAGCAGTTTCTTCGCGGGGGAAGAGACCCAGTACTTC. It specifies CASSFFAGEETQYF.

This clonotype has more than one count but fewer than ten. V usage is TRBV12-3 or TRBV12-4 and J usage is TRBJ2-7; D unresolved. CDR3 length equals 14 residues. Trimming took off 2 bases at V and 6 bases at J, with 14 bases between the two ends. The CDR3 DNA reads TGTGCCAGCAGTTTAATTCTGAGCCGGTCCGAGCAGTACTTC. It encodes CASSLILSRSEQYF.